Sequencing of this T cell receptor (beta chain) was carried out in a study of blood T cell repertoires in COVID-19. The wider study: Whether acute or convalescent, the COVID-19 samples came from the United States, Italy and Spain. The cDNA or gDNA used as material had been derived from T cells, B-cell-depleted T cells, or PBMCs.

Germline CDR1 reads KGHDR; CDR2 reads SFDVKD. With 3 bases clipped from V and 0 bases from J, the junction kept 2 bases outside the gene matches. The CDR3 is 16 amino acids. Original processing notes: Cell counts per sample came from amplifying reference gene primers. Data came from immunoSEQ multiplex PCR; TCRdb stores just in-frame clones and leaves some out. The DNA was the basis for D and trimming; V, J and clone size are from that table. The table records about 51,000 clones, about 91% of them present only once. This TCR was recovered from a man aged 45 to 65 with acute or convalescent COVID-19. The chain is built from TRBV24-1 and TRBJ2-5; 11 positions match TRBD2. Sequencing was done on a sample of peripheral blood. This CDR3 reads CATSDPSGGYQETQYF. DNA for the CDR3: TGTGCCACCAGTGATCCTAGCGGGGGGTACCAAGAGACCCAGTACTTC.